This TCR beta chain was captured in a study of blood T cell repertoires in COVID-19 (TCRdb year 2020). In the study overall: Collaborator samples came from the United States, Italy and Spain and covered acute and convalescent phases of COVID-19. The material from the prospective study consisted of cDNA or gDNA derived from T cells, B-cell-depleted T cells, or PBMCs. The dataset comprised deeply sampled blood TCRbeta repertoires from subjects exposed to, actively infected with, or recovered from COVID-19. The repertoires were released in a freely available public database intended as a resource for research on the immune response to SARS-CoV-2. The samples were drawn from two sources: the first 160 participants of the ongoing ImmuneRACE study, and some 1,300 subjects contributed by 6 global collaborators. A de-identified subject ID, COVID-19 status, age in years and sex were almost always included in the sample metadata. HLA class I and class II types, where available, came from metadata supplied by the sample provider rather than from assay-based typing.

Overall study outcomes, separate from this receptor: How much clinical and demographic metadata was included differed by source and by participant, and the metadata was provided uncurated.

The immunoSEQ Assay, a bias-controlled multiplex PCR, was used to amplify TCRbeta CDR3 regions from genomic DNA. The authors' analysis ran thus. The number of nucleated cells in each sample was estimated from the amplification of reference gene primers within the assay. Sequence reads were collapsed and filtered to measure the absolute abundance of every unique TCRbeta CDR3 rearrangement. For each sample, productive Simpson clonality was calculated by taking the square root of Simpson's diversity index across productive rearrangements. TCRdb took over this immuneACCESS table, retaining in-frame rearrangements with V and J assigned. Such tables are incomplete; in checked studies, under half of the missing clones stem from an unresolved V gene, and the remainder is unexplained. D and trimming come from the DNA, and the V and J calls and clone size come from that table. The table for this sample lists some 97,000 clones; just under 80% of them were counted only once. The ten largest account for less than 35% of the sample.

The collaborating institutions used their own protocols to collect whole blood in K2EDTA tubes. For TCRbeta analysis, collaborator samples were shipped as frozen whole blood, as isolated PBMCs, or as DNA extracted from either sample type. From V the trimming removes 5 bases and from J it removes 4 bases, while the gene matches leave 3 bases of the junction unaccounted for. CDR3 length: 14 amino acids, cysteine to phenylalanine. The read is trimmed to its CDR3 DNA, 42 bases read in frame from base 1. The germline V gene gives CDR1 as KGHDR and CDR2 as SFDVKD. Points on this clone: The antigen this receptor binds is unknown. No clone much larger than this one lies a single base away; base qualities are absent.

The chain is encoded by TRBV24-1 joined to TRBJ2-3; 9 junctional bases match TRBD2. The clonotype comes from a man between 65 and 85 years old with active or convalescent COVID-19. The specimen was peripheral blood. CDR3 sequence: CATSAPSGADTQYF. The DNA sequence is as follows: TGTGCCACCAGTGCCCCTAGCGGGGCAGATACGCAGTATTTT.